This entry describes one T cell receptor (beta chain). These data originate in a study of blood T cell repertoires in COVID-19. Looking at the study overall: PBMCs, B-cell-depleted T cells, or T cells provided the cDNA or gDNA that made up the material.

V was shortened by 2 bases and J by 2 bases, with 9 bases between the two germline ends. CDR3 length: 14 amino acids. CDR1 and CDR2 from the germline V gene are KGHSH and LQKENI. Per the study methods: Reference gene primer amplification in the assay estimated nucleated cell counts. Sequenced by immunoSEQ multiplex PCR; TCRdb stores in-frame clones only, minus some. V and J calls and clone size are copied from that table; D and trimming were computed from the DNA. Of fewer than 200,000 clones in the sample, approximately 83% were seen once. This TCR came from a woman older than 75 with acute or convalescent COVID-19. Sequenced input: peripheral blood. The J gene is TRBJ2-5, the V gene TRBV18; D gene unclear. This CDR3 reads CASSPLERQETQYF. The CDR3 region has the DNA TGTGCCAGCTCACCATTGGAGAGACAAGAGACCCAGTACTTC.